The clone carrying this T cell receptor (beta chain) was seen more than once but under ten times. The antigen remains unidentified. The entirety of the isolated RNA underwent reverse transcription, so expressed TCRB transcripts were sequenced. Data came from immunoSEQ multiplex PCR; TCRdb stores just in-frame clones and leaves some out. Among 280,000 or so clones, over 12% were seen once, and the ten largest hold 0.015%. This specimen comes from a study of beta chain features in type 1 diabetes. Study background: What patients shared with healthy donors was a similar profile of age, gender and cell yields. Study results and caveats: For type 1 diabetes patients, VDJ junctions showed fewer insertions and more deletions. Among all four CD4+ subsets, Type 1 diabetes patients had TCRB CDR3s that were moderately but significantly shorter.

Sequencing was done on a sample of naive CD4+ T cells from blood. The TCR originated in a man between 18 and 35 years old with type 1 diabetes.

The CDR3: CASSRPGQGEETQYF. Here the CDR3 DNA reads TGCGCCAGCAGCCGACCCGGACAGGGGGAGGAGACCCAGTACTTC. V usage is TRBV4-1 and J usage is TRBJ2-5, with 10 bases aligning to TRBD1. The CDR3 spans 15 residues. V lost 4 bases to trimming and J lost 5 bases; unmatched junction nucleotides: 7. The germline V gene has CDR1 MGHRA and CDR2 YSYEKL.